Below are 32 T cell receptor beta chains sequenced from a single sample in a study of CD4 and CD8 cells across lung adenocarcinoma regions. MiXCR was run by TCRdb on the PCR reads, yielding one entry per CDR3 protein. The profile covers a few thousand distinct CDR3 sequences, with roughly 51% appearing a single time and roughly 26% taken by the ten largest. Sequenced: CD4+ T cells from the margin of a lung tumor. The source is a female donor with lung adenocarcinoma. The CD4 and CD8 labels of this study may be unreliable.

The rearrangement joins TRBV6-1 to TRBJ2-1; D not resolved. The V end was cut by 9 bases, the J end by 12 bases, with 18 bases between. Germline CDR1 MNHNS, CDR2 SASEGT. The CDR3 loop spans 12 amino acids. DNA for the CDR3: TGTGCCAGGCATGCTTGGGCTCATGCGCAGTTCTTC. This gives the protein CARHAWAHAQFF.

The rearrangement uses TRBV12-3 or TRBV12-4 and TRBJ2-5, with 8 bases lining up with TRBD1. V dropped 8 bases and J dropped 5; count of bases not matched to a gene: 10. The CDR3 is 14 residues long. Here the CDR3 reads CASPDRDRRETQYF. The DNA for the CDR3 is TGTGCCAGCCCGGACAGGGACCGCCGGGAGACCCAGTACTTC.

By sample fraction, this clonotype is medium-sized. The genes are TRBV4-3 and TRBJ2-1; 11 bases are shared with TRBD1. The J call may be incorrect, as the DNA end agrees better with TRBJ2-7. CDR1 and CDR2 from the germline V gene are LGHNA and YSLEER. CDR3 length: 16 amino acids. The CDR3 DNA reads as TGCGCCAGCAGCCATTCCGGGACAGGGGGTCTATACGAGCAGTACTTC. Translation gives CASSHSGTGGLYEQYF.

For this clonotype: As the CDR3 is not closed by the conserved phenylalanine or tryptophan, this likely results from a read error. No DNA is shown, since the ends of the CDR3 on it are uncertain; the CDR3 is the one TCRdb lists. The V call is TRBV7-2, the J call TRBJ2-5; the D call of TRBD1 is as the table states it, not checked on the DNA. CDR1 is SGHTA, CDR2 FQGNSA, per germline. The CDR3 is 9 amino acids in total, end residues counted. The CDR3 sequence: CASSAVGAG.

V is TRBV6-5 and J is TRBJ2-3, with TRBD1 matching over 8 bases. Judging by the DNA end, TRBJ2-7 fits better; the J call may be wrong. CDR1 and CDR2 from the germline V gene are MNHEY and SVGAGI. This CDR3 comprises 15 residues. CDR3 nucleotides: TGTGCCAGCAGTTCGGAGGGACAGGTTAAAAACACGCAGTACTTC. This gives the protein CASSSEGQVKNTQYF.

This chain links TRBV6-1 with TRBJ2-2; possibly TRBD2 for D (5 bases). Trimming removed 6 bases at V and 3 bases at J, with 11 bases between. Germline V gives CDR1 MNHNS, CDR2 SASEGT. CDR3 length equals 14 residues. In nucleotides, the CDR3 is TGTGCCAGCAGCGGGAACGGGGACACCGGGGAGCTGTTTTTT. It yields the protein CASSGNGDTGELFF.

The CDR3 DNA reads as TGTGCCATCAGTGAGTCTTCAGTTGGGACAGGGGGGAAGAATGAGCAGTTCTTC. Translation: CAISESSVGTGGKNEQFF. This chain uses TRBV10-3 with TRBJ2-1; TRBD1 aligns across 11 bases. This CDR3 is built from 18 residues. With V trimmed by 0 bases and J by 7 bases, 11 bases remained unmatched. The germline V gene encodes CDR1 ENHRY and CDR2 SYGVKD.

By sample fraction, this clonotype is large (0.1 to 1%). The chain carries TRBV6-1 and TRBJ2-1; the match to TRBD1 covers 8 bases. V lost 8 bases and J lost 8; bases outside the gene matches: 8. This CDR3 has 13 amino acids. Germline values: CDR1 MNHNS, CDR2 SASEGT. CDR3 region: CASGQSTGDEQFF. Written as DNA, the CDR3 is TGTGCCAGCGGCCAATCGACAGGGGATGAGCAGTTCTTC.

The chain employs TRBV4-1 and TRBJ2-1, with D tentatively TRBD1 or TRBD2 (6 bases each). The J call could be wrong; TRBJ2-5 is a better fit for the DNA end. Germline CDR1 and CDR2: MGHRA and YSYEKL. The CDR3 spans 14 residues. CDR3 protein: CASSQRGAGETQYF. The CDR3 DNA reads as TGCGCCAGCAGCCAAAGGGGGGCAGGGGAGACCCAGTACTTC.

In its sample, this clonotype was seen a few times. CDR3 protein: CASKRGDQYNEQFF. The DNA of the CDR3 is TGTGCCAGCAAGCGGGGGGACCAGTACAATGAGCAGTTCTTC. This rearrangement joins TRBV6-1 to TRBJ2-1; 9 bases line up with TRBD2. V trimming: 7 bases; J trimming: 4 bases; junction bases outside the gene matches: 5. Germline CDR1 is MNHNS and CDR2 is SASEGT. The CDR3 extends over 14 amino acids.

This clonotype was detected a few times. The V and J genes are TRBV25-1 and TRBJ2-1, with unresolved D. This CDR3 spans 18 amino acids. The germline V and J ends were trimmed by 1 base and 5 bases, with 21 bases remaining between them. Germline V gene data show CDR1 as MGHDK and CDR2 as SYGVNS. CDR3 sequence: CASSESRPGRSHDNEQFF. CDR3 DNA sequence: TGTGCCAGCAGTGAATCCCGCCCCGGTAGGAGTCACGACAATGAGCAGTTCTTC.

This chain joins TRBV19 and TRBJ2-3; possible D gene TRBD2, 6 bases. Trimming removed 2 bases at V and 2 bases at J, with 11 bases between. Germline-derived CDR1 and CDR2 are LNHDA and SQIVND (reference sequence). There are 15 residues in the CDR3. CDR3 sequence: CASSIPGLTTDTQYF. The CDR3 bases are TGTGCCAGTAGTATACCGGGACTGACCACAGATACGCAGTATTTT.

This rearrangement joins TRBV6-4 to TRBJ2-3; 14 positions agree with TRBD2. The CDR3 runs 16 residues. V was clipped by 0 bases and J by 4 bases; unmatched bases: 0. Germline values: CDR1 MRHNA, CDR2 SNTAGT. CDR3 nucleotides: TGTGCCAGCAGTGACTCGACTAGCGGGGGGGCAGATACGCAGTATTTT. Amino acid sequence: CASSDSTSGGADTQYF.

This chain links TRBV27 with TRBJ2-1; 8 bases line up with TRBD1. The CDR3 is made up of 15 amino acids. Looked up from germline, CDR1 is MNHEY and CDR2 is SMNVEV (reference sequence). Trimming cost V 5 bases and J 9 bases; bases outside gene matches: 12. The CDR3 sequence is CASSPLDRGGLEQFF. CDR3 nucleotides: TGTGCCAGCAGTCCCCTTGACAGGGGTGGCCTTGAGCAGTTCTTC.

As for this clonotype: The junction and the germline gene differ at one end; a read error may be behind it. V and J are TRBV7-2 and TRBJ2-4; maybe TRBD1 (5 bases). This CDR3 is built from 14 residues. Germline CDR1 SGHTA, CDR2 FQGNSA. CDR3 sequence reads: CGSRDRLAEDTQYF. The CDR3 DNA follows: TGCGGCAGCAGGGATCGATTAGCCGAAGACACGCAGTACTTC.

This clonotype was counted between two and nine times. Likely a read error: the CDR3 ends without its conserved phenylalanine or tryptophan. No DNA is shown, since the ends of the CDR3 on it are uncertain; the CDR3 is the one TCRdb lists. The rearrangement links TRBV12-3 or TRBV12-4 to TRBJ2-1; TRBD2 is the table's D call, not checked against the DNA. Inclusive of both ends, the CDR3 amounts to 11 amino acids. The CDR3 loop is CASRRTSFLSV.

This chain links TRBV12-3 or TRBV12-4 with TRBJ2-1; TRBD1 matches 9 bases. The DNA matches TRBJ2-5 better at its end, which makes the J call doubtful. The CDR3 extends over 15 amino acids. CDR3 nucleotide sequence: TGTGCCAGCAGTTCAAGACAGGGGGTGGAAGAGACCCAGTACTTC. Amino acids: CASSSRQGVEETQYF.

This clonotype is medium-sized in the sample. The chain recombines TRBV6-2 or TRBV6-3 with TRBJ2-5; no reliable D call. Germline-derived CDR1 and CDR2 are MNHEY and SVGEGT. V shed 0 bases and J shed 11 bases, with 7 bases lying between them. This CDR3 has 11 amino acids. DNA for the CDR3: TGTGCCAGCAGTTACTCGGGTGAGCAGTACTTC. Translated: CASSYSGEQYF.

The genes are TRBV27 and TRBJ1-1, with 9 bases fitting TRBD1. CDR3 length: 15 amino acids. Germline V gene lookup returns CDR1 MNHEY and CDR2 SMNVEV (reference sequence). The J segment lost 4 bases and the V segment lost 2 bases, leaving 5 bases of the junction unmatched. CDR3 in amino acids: CASSLRGQGGTEAFF. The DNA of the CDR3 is TGTGCCAGCAGTTTACGGGGACAGGGAGGCACTGAAGCTTTCTTT.

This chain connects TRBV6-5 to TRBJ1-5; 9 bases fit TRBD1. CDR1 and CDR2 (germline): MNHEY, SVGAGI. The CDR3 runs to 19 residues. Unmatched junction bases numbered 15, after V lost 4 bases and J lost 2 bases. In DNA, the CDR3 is TGTGCCAGCAGTTCCGATGGGACAGGGTCGTTCGGTCGCAATCAGCCCCAGCATTTT. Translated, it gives CASSSDGTGSFGRNQPQHF.

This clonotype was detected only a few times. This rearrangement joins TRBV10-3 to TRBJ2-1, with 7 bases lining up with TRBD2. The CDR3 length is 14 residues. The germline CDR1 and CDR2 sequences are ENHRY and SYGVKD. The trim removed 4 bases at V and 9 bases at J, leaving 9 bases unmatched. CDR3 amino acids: CAISGGGSRGEQFF. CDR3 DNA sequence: TGTGCCATCAGTGGCGGCGGGAGTCGGGGTGAGCAGTTCTTC.

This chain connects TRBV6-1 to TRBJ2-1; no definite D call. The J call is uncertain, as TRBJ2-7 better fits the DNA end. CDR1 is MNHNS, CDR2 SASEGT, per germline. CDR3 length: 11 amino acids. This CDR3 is CASSRIYEQYF. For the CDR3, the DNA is TGTGCCAGCAGCCGAATATACGAGCAGTACTTC.

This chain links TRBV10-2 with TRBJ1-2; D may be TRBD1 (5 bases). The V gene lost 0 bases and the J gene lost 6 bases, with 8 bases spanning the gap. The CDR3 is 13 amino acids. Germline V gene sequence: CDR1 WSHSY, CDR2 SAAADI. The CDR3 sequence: CASSESLGHGYTF. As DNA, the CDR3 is TGCGCCAGCAGTGAGTCGCTGGGGCATGGCTACACCTTC.

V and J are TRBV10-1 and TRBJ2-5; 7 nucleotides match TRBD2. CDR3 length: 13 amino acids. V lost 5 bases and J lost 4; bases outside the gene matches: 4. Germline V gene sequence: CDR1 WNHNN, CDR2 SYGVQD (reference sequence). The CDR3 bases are TGCGCCAGCAGTCCCGGGGAGGGAGAGACCCAGTACTTC. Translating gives CASSPGEGETQYF.

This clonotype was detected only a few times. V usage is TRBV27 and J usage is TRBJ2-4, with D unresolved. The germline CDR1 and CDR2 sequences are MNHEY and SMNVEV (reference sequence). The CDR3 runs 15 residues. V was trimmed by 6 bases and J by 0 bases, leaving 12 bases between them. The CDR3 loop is CASRRTELAKNIQYF. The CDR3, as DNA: TGTGCCAGCAGGCGGACCGAATTAGCCAAAAACATTCAGTACTTC.

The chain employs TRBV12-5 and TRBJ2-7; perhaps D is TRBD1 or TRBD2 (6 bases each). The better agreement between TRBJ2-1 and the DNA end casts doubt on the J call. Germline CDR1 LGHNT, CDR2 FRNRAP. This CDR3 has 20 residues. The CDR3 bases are TGTGCTAGTGGTCTCGTGGGGGGCGGCCCATATAGTGCGTATCCCAATGAGCAGTTCTTC. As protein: CASGLVGGGPYSAYPNEQFF.

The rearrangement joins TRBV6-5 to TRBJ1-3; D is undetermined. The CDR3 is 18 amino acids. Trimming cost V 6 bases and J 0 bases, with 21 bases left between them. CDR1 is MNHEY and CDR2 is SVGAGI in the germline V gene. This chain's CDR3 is CASRSLHRVASSGNTIYF. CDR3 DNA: TGTGCCAGCAGATCACTCCATCGGGTCGCAAGCTCTGGAAACACCATATATTTT.

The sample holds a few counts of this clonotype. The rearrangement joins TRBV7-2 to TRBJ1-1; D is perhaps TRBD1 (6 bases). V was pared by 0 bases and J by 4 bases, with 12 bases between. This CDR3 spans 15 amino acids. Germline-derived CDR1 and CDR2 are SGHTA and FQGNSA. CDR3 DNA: TGTGCCAGCAGCTTAGCTGGGGACACTGGCACTGAAGCTTTCTTT. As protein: CASSLAGDTGTEAFF.

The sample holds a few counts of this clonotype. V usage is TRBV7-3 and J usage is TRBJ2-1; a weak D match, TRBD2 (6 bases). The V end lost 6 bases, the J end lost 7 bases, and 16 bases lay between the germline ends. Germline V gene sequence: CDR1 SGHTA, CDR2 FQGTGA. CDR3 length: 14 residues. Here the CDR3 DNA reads TGTGCCAGCAGTTCGCTAGCGTCGAGGAATGAGCAGTTCTTC. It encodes CASSSLASRNEQFF.

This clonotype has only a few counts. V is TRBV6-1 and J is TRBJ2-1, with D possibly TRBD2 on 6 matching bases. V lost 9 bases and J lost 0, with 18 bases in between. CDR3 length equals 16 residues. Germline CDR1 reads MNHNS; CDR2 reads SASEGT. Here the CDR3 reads CASGRDGPSSYNEQFF. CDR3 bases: TGTGCCAGTGGGCGGGACGGGCCCAGCTCCTACAATGAGCAGTTCTTC.

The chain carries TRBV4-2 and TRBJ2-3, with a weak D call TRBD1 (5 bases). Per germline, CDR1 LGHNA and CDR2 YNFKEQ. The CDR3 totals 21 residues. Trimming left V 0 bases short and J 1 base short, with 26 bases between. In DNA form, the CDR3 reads TGTGCCAGCAGCCAAGAGGTCCCAGGGCTCTGGAGATGGAGCGGCACAGATACGCAGTATTTT. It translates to CASSQEVPGLWRWSGTDTQYF.

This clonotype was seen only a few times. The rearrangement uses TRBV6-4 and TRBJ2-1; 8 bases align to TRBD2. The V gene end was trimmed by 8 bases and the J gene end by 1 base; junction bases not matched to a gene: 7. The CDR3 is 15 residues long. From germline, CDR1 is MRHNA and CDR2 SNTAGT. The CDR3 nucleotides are TGTGCCAGCTCCAAACTAGCGGAATCCTACAATGAGCAGTTCTTC. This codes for CASSKLAESYNEQFF.